This T cell receptor beta chain stems from a study of cytomegalovirus exposure and HLA in healthy donors. Both 60 Vbeta primers and 13 Jbeta primers went into the PCR. The assay was immunoSEQ multiplex PCR, and TCRdb's table has in-frame clones only and misses some. The table has about 180,000 clones, more than 70% seen once. V was shortened by 5 bases and J by 8 bases, with 12 bases between the two germline ends. There are 12 residues in the CDR3. Germline CDR1 and CDR2: SGHAT and FQDESV (reference sequence). This receptor was taken from a boy aged 2 to 9 in good health and CMV-seronegative. The V call is TRBV11-1, the J call TRBJ1-2; no firm D call. Input material: PBMCs. The CDR3 nucleotides read TGTGCCAGCAGCCCGGTCCGGGGAGGCTACACCTTC. Residues: CASSPVRGGYTF. Full variable domain (remainder filled in from reference TRBV11-1 and TRBJ1-2): EAEVAQSPRYKITEKSQAVAFWCDPISGHATLYWYRQILGQGPELLVQFQDESVVDDSQLPKDRFSAERLKGVDSTLKIQPAELGDSAMYLCASSPVRGGYTFGSGTRLTVV.